Below, 27 T cell receptor beta chains from the same sample are listed, as sequenced in a study of cytomegalovirus exposure and HLA in healthy donors. It was with 60 Vbeta and 13 Jbeta primers that the PCR ran. Measured with immunoSEQ multiplex PCR; TCRdb has only the in-frame clones, and not every one. Among approximately 150,000 clones listed, approximately 80% were seen once. Source material: PBMCs. These receptors came from a man aged 35-49 years in good health and CMV-seronegative.

The chain couples TRBV13 to TRBJ2-2; D is possibly TRBD2 (6 bases). This CDR3 is 15 amino acids long. Germline CDR1 is PRHDT and CDR2 is FYEKMQ (reference sequence). The V end lost 8 bases, the J end lost 0 bases, and 13 bases lay between the germline ends. CDR3 amino acids: CASGRRDTNTGELFF. The CDR3 bases are TGTGCCAGCGGCCGGAGGGATACGAACACCGGGGAGCTGTTTTTT.

The chain is built from TRBV4-1 and TRBJ2-7, with TRBD1 matching 7 bases. The germline CDR1 and CDR2 sequences are MGHRA and YSYEKL. V shed 4 bases, J shed 1 base, and the junction held 10 bases outside the gene matches. The CDR3 runs to 16 residues. CDR3 DNA sequence: TGCGCCAGCAGCCCAGAAGCGAGGACAGGTTCCTACGAGCAGTACTTC. Its translation is CASSPEARTGSYEQYF.

CDR3 DNA: TGTGCCAGCAGACTAAGAGCGGGGGGCACAGATACGCAGTATTTT. It encodes CASRLRAGGTDTQYF. This chain connects TRBV7-2 to TRBJ2-3, with 8 bases that match TRBD2. The ends lost 6 bases at V and 1 base at J; junction bases unmatched: 6. CDR3 size: 15 residues. Looked up from germline, CDR1 is SGHTA and CDR2 is FQGNSA.

The chain couples TRBV7-3 to TRBJ2-3; 10 nucleotides agree with TRBD2. Trimming cost V 5 bases and J 5 bases; bases outside gene matches: 7. The CDR3 extends over 15 amino acids. Germline assignment: CDR1 SGHTA and CDR2 FQGTGA. CDR3 region: CASSPQRGGRDTQYF. The CDR3 DNA sequence: TGTGCCAGCAGCCCCCAGCGGGGGGGCCGAGATACGCAGTATTTT.

The CDR3 DNA sequence: TGTGCCAGCAGTGATTCGGGGGGCTCAGGGACCCAGTACTTC. Translated: CASSDSGGSGTQYF. The J gene is TRBJ2-5, the V gene TRBV6-1; maybe TRBD2 (7 bases). Trimming removed 3 bases from V and 7 bases from J, with 15 bases in between. This CDR3 is built from 14 residues. Per the germline V gene, CDR1 is MNHNS and CDR2 is SASEGT.

The sample holds one count of this clone. This sequence joins TRBV28 and TRBJ1-5; 10 nucleotides match TRBD1. V was clipped by 6 bases and J by 6 bases; unmatched bases: 8. The CDR3 runs to 15 residues. Germline lookup yields CDR1 MDHEN and CDR2 SYDVKM. The CDR3 here is CASRQTGGLGQPQHF. CDR3 DNA sequence: TGTGCCAGCAGACAGACAGGGGGCTTAGGTCAGCCCCAGCATTTT.

The chain links TRBV7-3 to TRBJ2-1; 8 bases are a match to TRBD2. The CDR3 consists of 16 residues. Trimming cost V 5 bases and J 8 bases; bases outside gene matches: 14. The germline gives CDR1 SGHTA, CDR2 FQGTGA. The CDR3 DNA follows: TGTGCCAGCAGCGACCCGGGGGGGGGCGCCCGGGATGAGCAGTTCTTC. Its translation is CASSDPGGGARDEQFF.

CDR3 DNA sequence: TGTGCCAGCAGCCAAGATCGGGACAGGTCTGGCGAGCAGTACTTC. It encodes CASSQDRDRSGEQYF. The rearrangement links TRBV4-2 to TRBJ2-7; the match to TRBD1 covers 8 bases. The CDR3 has 15 residues. Trimming cost V 0 bases and J 6 bases; bases outside gene matches: 7. Looked up from germline, CDR1 is LGHNA and CDR2 is YNFKEQ.

The chain employs TRBV9 and TRBJ2-5; the D gene is possibly TRBD1 (5 bases). Trimming left V 0 bases short and J 2 bases short, with 11 bases between. Germline assignment: CDR1 SGDLS and CDR2 YYNGEE. The CDR3 is made up of 15 amino acids. The CDR3 nucleotides are TGTGCCAGCAGCGTAGGGGGCGTCGAACAAGAGACCCAGTACTTC. This gives the protein CASSVGGVEQETQYF.

This clone occurred once. CDR3 DNA sequence: TGTGCCAGCAGCAGCATTCAAGCGGGACGTCGTGAGACCCAGTACTTC. Translation gives CASSSIQAGRRETQYF. The V call is TRBV2, the J call TRBJ2-5; 7 positions match TRBD2. CDR1 is SNHLY and CDR2 is FYNNEI in the germline V gene. The CDR3 length is 16 residues. Unmatched junction bases numbered 15, after V lost 6 bases and J lost 5 bases.

The CDR3 DNA is TGTGCCAGTAGTATCAACAGGGGGGAGACCCAGTACTTC. Translation: CASSINRGETQYF. The genes are TRBV19 and TRBJ2-5; 8 nucleotides match TRBD1. The ends lost 3 bases at V and 5 bases at J; junction bases unmatched: 2. Germline-derived CDR1 and CDR2 are LNHDA and SQIVND (reference sequence). The CDR3 consists of 13 residues.

This clone was observed a handful of times. This chain connects TRBV4-1 to TRBJ1-6; 8 nucleotides line up with TRBD1. The CDR3 covers 14 residues. The germline CDR1 and CDR2 sequences are MGHRA and YSYEKL. V shed 2 bases and J 10 bases; nucleotides not matched to a gene: 4. The CDR3 DNA is TGCGCCAGCAGCCAACAGGGGGCGAGGTCACCCCTCCACTTT. Encoded protein: CASSQQGARSPLHF.

V and J are TRBV7-2 and TRBJ2-3; D ambiguous. CDR3 length: 12 amino acids. The germline V gene has CDR1 SGHTA and CDR2 FQGNSA. V lost 0 bases, J lost 6 bases, and 4 bases lay in between. Here the CDR3 DNA reads TGTGCCAGCAGCTTAGCCTCGGATACGCAGTATTTT. It specifies CASSLASDTQYF.

The chain employs TRBV7-6 and TRBJ2-7; 11 nucleotides agree with TRBD1. Per the germline V gene, CDR1 is SGHVS and CDR2 is FNYEAQ. The CDR3 totals 16 residues. The V segment lost 5 bases and the J segment 0 bases; nucleotides outside the gene matches: 6. DNA of the CDR3: TGTGCCAGCAGCCCAGGACAGGGGGCAGGCTCCTACGAGCAGTACTTC. As protein: CASSPGQGAGSYEQYF.

V is TRBV7-8 and J is TRBJ2-7; 8 bases align to TRBD2. This CDR3 is built from 16 residues. V shed 1 base, J shed 5 bases, and the junction held 10 bases outside the gene matches. Germline V gene sequence: CDR1 SGHVS, CDR2 FQNEAQ. CDR3 nucleotides: TGTGCCAGCAGCTTAGATTCACCCGGGAGGGCCGACGAGCAGTACTTC. It is translated as CASSLDSPGRADEQYF.

V gene TRBV19 combines with J gene TRBJ1-6; 7 nucleotides match TRBD1. The CDR3 loop spans 13 amino acids. CDR1 and CDR2 from the germline V gene are LNHDA and SQIVND (reference sequence). Trimming removed 4 bases from V and 6 bases from J; junction bases left unmatched: 0. In DNA, the CDR3 is TGTGCCAGTAGTAACAGGGGTAATTCACCCCTCCACTTT. This translates into CASSNRGNSPLHF.

The chain uses TRBV4-2 and TRBJ2-3; a possible D gene is TRBD1 (6 bases). Germline-derived CDR1 and CDR2 are LGHNA and YNFKEQ. The germline V and J ends were trimmed by 0 bases and 6 bases, with 16 bases remaining between them. The length of the CDR3 is 16 residues. The CDR3 loop is CASSQENWQGSDTQYF. In DNA form, the CDR3 reads TGTGCCAGCAGCCAAGAAAATTGGCAGGGGAGTGATACGCAGTATTTT.

V is TRBV6-5 and J is TRBJ2-5; weak D call: TRBD2 (5 bases). CDR3 length: 14 amino acids. Trimming removed 2 bases from V and 0 bases from J, with 7 bases in between. Germline values: CDR1 MNHEY, CDR2 SVGAGI. The CDR3 loop is CASSYGADQETQYF. CDR3 in DNA: TGTGCCAGCAGTTACGGAGCGGACCAAGAGACCCAGTACTTC.

This clone was counted a single time. The CDR3: CASSYNYNEQFF. CDR3 nucleotides: TGTGCCAGCAGCTACAATTACAATGAGCAGTTCTTC. The chain links TRBV7-2 to TRBJ2-1; D not resolved. V lost 4 bases and J 4 bases, leaving 5 bases between the germline ends. Per germline, CDR1 SGHTA and CDR2 FQGNSA. There are 12 residues in the CDR3.

The chain uses TRBV5-6 and TRBJ1-5; D remains ambiguous. Germline CDR1 SGHDT, CDR2 YYEEEE. The CDR3 consists of 14 residues. V was cut by 0 bases and J by 4 bases, with 8 bases left in between. In nucleotides, the CDR3 is TGTGCCAGCAGCTTGGCCTTAGATAATCAGCCCCAGCATTTT. Protein sequence: CASSLALDNQPQHF.

V gene TRBV5-1 combines with J gene TRBJ2-1; 9 bases map to TRBD2. The CDR3 contains 15 residues. The V and J ends lost 4 bases and 4 bases, in that order; junction bases with no gene match: 6. Germline CDR1 SGHRS, CDR2 YFSETQ. In nucleotides, the CDR3 is TGCGCCAGCAGCGGATCTAGCGGGGTTTACAATGAGCAGTTCTTC. Translating gives CASSGSSGVYNEQFF.

The chain links TRBV4-1 to TRBJ2-7, with a possible D match to TRBD2 (6 bases). Between the trimmed V and J ends, which lost 5 bases and 0 bases, there was a span of 14 bases. There are 15 residues in the CDR3. Germline loops: CDR1 MGHRA, CDR2 YSYEKL. CDR3 bases: TGCGCCAGCAGCTTCGGGGGAGCCCTCTCCTACGAGCAGTACTTC. Translating gives CASSFGGALSYEQYF.

V usage is TRBV7-7 and J usage is TRBJ2-3, with 11 positions matching TRBD2. J lost 6 bases, V lost 5 bases, and 10 bases had no gene match. CDR1 and CDR2 from the germline V gene are SSHAT and FNYEAQ (reference sequence). CDR3 size: 16 residues. This chain's CDR3 is CASSIGTSGPWDTQYF. DNA of the CDR3: TGTGCCAGCAGCATCGGGACTAGCGGTCCTTGGGATACGCAGTATTTT.

This chain links TRBV30 with TRBJ2-7; TRBD2 might be the D (5 bases). Deletions cut 3 bases from V and 5 bases from J, with 17 bases between. The CDR3 totals 14 residues. Germline V lookup: CDR1 GTSNPN, CDR2 SVGIG (reference sequence). As DNA, the CDR3 is TGTGCCTGGAGCTTCTTACTAGTTCAGAACGAGCAGTACTTC. It translates to CAWSFLLVQNEQYF.

The chain combines TRBV10-2 with TRBJ2-5; 8 positions agree with TRBD1. J lost 4 bases, V lost 4 bases, and 8 bases had no gene match. Germline CDR1 WSHSY, CDR2 SAAADI. The CDR3 consists of 15 residues. In DNA form, the CDR3 reads TGCGCCAGCAGTGGCGTTGACAGGGGTAGAGAGACCCAGTACTTC. It specifies CASSGVDRGRETQYF.

The rearrangement joins TRBV4-3 to TRBJ2-7, with D possibly being TRBD1 (6 bases). Germline CDR1 is LGHNA and CDR2 is YSLEER. The CDR3 runs to 16 residues. Between the trimmed V and J ends, which lost 0 bases and 4 bases, there was a span of 16 bases. The CDR3 protein is CASSQDMAGVGYEQYF. In nucleotides, the CDR3 is TGCGCCAGCAGCCAAGATATGGCAGGGGTGGGTTACGAGCAGTACTTC.

The chain recombines TRBV5-1 with TRBJ1-4; 7 nucleotides align to TRBD1. Germline lookup yields CDR1 SGHRS and CDR2 YFSETQ. The CDR3 length is 15 residues. Trimming took 4 bases from V and 8 from J; bases not matched to a gene: 11. The CDR3 protein is CASSVTPGGGEKLFF. The CDR3 nucleotides are TGCGCCAGCAGCGTTACCCCAGGGGGAGGCGAAAAACTGTTTTTT.